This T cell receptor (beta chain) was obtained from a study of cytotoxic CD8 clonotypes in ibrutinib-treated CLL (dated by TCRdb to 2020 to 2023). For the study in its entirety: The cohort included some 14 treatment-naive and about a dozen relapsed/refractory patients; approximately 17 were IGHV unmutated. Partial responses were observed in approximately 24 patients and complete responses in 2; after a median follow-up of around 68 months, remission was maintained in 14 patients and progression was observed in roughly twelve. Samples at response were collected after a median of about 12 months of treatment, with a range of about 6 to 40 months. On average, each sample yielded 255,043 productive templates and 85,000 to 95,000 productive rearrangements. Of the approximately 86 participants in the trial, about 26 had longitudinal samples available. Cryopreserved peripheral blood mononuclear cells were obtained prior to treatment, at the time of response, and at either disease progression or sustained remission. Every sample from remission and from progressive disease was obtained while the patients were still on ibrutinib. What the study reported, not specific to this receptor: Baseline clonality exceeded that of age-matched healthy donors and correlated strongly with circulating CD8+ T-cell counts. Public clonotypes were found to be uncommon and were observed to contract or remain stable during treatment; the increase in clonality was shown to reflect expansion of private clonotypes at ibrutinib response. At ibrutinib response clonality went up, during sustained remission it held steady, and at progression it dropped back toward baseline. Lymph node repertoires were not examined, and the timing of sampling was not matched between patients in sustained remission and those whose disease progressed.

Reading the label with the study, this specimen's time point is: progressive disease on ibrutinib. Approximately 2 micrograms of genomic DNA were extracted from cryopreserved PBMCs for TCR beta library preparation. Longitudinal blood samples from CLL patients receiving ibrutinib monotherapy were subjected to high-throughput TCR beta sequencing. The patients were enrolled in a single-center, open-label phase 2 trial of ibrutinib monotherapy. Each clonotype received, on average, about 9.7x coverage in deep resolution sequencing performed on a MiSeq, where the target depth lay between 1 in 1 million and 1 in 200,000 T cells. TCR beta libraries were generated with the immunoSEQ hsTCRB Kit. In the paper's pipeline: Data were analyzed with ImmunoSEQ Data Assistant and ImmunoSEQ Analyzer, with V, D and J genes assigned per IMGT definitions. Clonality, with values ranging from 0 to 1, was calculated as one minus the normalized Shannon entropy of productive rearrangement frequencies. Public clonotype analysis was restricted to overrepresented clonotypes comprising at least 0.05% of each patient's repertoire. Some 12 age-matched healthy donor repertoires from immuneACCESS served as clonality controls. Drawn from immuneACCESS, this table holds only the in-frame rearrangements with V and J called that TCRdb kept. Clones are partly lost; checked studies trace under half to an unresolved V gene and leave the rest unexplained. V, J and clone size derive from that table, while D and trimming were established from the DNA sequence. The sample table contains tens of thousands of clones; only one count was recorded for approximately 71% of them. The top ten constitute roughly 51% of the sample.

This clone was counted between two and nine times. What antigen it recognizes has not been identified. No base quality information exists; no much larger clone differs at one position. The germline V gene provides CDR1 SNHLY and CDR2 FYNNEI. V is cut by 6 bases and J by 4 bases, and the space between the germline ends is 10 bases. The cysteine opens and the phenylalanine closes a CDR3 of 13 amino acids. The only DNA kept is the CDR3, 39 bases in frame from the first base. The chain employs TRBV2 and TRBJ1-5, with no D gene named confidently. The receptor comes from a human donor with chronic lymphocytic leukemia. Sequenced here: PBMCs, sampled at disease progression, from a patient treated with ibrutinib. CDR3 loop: CASRWAENQPQHF. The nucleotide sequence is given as TGTGCCAGCAGGTGGGCAGAAAATCAGCCCCAGCATTTT.